Following are 30 T cell receptor beta chains from one sample sequenced in a study of OX40 agonist ivuxolimab in advanced cancers. Using immunoSEQ multiplex PCR, the repertoire was profiled, and TCRdb retains in-frame clones only, with some absent. The sample contains about 22,000 clones, roughly 84% of which appear only once. The input for sequencing was CD4+ or CD8+ T cells sorted from blood, taken in a trial of the OX40 agonist ivuxolimab. The source of these receptors is an adult with an advanced solid tumor such as melanoma, head and neck, liver or kidney cancer.

The chain uses TRBV27 and TRBJ2-1, with 13 bases lining up with TRBD2. Germline-derived CDR1 and CDR2 are MNHEY and SMNVEV (reference sequence). This CDR3 region has 13 residues. After removal of 9 bases from V and 10 bases from J, the junction contained 6 bases not matched to a gene. The CDR3 DNA reads as TGTGCCAGTACTAGCGGGAGGGCTGCGGAGCAGTTCTTC. It yields the protein CASTSGRAAEQFF.

The genes are TRBV6-6 and TRBJ2-7; no definite D call. Per germline, CDR1 MNHNY and CDR2 SVGAGI (reference sequence). The CDR3 is 14 amino acids. Trimming left V 2 bases short and J 0 bases short, with 8 bases between. CDR3 region: CASSYGSGSYEQYF. The DNA for the CDR3 is TGTGCCAGCAGTTACGGGTCGGGCTCCTACGAGCAGTACTTC.

The chain recombines TRBV2 with TRBJ2-7; 8 bases are a match to TRBD1. V gave up 6 bases and J gave up 6 bases; unmatched junction bases: 4. The CDR3 extends over 12 amino acids. The germline V gene has CDR1 SNHLY and CDR2 FYNNEI. The CDR3 here is CASRIDRGEQYF. CDR3 sequence (DNA): TGTGCCAGCAGAATTGACAGGGGCGAGCAGTACTTC.

V is TRBV29-1 and J is TRBJ2-3, with a weak D call TRBD2 (5 bases). Germline assignment: CDR1 SQVTM and CDR2 ANQGSEA. Trimming shortened V by 3 bases and J by 0 bases, and 7 bases separated the two germline ends. This CDR3 is 13 amino acids long. CDR3 in DNA: TGCAGCGTTGATGGCGGGAGCACAGATACGCAGTATTTT. Protein product: CSVDGGSTDTQYF.

V usage is TRBV9 and J usage is TRBJ2-5, with D maybe TRBD2 (6 bases). CDR1 and CDR2 (germline): SGDLS, YYNGEE. CDR3 length: 15 amino acids. V shed 0 bases and J shed 2 bases, with 11 bases lying between them. CDR3 sequence (DNA): TGTGCCAGCAGCGTAGAGGAGGGATGGCAAGAGACCCAGTACTTC. Its protein product is CASSVEEGWQETQYF.

V usage is TRBV6-6 and J usage is TRBJ2-3; D is uncertain. CDR1 MNHNY and CDR2 SVGAGI come from the germline V gene (reference sequence). This CDR3 is 13 amino acids long. V lost 4 bases and J 5 bases, leaving 10 bases between the germline ends. CDR3: CASSFSRGDTQYF. As DNA, the CDR3 is TGTGCCAGCAGTTTTTCACGCGGAGATACGCAGTATTTT.

This chain joins TRBV7-9 and TRBJ2-7; 7 bases align to TRBD1. Germline V CDR1 and CDR2: SEHNR, FQNEAQ (reference sequence). This CDR3 has 17 residues. After removal of 4 bases from V and 2 bases from J, the junction contained 14 bases not matched to a gene. CDR3 sequence reads: CASSSLEKSRGTYEQYF. CDR3 in DNA: TGTGCCAGCAGCTCCTTGGAAAAATCCAGGGGGACCTACGAGCAGTACTTC.

The chain is built from TRBV7-9 and TRBJ1-1; TRBD1 aligns across 11 bases. Per the germline V gene, CDR1 is SEHNR and CDR2 is FQNEAQ (reference sequence). V was pared by 6 bases and J by 3 bases, with 9 bases of the junction left unmatched. This CDR3 is 16 amino acids long. The CDR3: CASSTPDRGLHTEAFF. DNA for the CDR3: TGTGCCAGCAGTACCCCGGACAGGGGGCTTCACACTGAAGCTTTCTTT.

The V call is TRBV19, the J call TRBJ2-2, with unresolved D. V gave up 3 bases and J gave up 0 bases, with 11 bases separating them. Germline V CDR1 and CDR2: LNHDA, SQIVND (reference sequence). The CDR3 extends over 16 amino acids. Here the CDR3 reads CASSMGSDTNTGELFF. The CDR3 nucleotides are TGTGCCAGTAGTATGGGGTCAGACACGAACACCGGGGAGCTGTTTTTT.

Only one count was recorded for this clone. This chain uses TRBV9 with TRBJ2-1; TRBD2 matches at 9 bases. The CDR3 extends over 16 amino acids. CDR1 and CDR2 from the germline V gene are SGDLS and YYNGEE. V dropped 2 bases and J dropped 8; count of bases not matched to a gene: 11. CDR3: CASSVPLAGGPHEQFF. The CDR3 DNA reads TGTGCCAGCAGCGTGCCCTTGGCGGGAGGGCCCCATGAGCAGTTCTTC.

The rearrangement joins TRBV28 to TRBJ1-1, with D possibly being TRBD1 (5 bases). CDR1 and CDR2 (germline): MDHEN, SYDVKM. The CDR3 spans 13 residues. With 2 bases removed from V and 4 bases from J, the gap between germline ends came to 8 bases. CDR3 sequence: CASSLPGGTEAFF. In nucleotides, the CDR3 is TGTGCCAGCAGTTTACCGGGGGGCACTGAAGCTTTCTTT.

The rearrangement links TRBV6-5 to TRBJ2-3; no reliable D call. Trimming took off 6 bases at V and 6 bases at J, with 10 bases between the two ends. Germline V gene sequence: CDR1 MNHEY, CDR2 SVGAGI. There are 12 residues in the CDR3. CDR3 nucleotides: TGTGCCAGCAGCCGAAAAAGGGATACGCAGTATTTT. Encoded protein: CASSRKRDTQYF.

The table lists this clone with a count of one. V usage is TRBV2 and J usage is TRBJ1-2, with 7 bases matching TRBD1. V was clipped by 10 bases and J by 4 bases; unmatched bases: 15. Germline CDR1 and CDR2: SNHLY and FYNNEI. The CDR3 totals 15 residues. The DNA for the CDR3 is TGTGCCATCTACGGGACAGACTCACGCGGCTATGGCTACACCTTC. Its translation: CAIYGTDSRGYGYTF.

In nucleotides, the CDR3 is TGTGCCAGCAGCTCAGGACTAGCGGGAGCTTCCGAGCAGTACTTC. This codes for CASSSGLAGASEQYF. This chain joins TRBV5-4 and TRBJ2-7; TRBD2 matches 13 bases. The CDR3 totals 15 residues. J was trimmed by 6 bases and V by 3 bases; bases with no gene match: 6. The germline V gene encodes CDR1 SGHNT and CDR2 YYREEE (reference sequence).

CDR3 in DNA: TGTGCCTGGAGTGTAAGCCTGGAGACTGAAGCTTTCTTT. This gives the protein CAWSVSLETEAFF. This rearrangement joins TRBV30 to TRBJ1-1, with D uncertain. Germline-derived CDR1 and CDR2 are GTSNPN and SVGIG (reference sequence). This CDR3 is built from 13 residues. Trimming stripped 0 bases from V and 5 bases from J, with 10 bases between.

In DNA, the CDR3 is TGTGCCAGCAGCTCCGACCCCCGGGACACCGGATACGAGCAGTACTTC. Translation: CASSSDPRDTGYEQYF. This sequence joins TRBV7-9 and TRBJ2-7; D may be TRBD1 (6 bases). This CDR3 comprises 16 residues. V was shortened by 4 bases and J by 4 bases, with 20 bases between the two germline ends. Germline CDR1 and CDR2: SEHNR and FQNEAQ (reference sequence).

This clone showed up just once. V usage is TRBV6-5 and J usage is TRBJ1-3; D not certain. Between the trimmed V and J ends, which lost 6 bases and 4 bases, there was a span of 16 bases. The CDR3 has 15 amino acids. Per germline, CDR1 MNHEY and CDR2 SVGAGI. This CDR3 is CASSTDGTPGNTIYF. The CDR3 region has the DNA TGTGCCAGCAGCACGGACGGAACGCCAGGAAACACCATATATTTT.

The V call is TRBV27, the J call TRBJ2-7, with D tentatively TRBD1 or TRBD2 (5 bases each). Deletions cut 6 bases from V and 3 bases from J, with 9 bases between. Germline V gene data show CDR1 as MNHEY and CDR2 as SMNVEV (reference sequence). The CDR3 totals 12 residues. As DNA, the CDR3 is TGTGCCAGCAGCCGGGACCTCTACGAGCAGTACTTC. This codes for CASSRDLYEQYF.

This sequence joins TRBV19 and TRBJ2-3; the match to TRBD2 covers 10 bases. Germline assignment: CDR1 LNHDA and CDR2 SQIVND (reference sequence). CDR3 length: 15 amino acids. The ends lost 2 bases at V and 4 bases at J; junction bases unmatched: 3. The CDR3 region is CASSILAGVADTQYF. The CDR3, as DNA: TGTGCCAGTAGTATACTAGCGGGAGTTGCAGATACGCAGTATTTT.

The chain carries TRBV10-1 and TRBJ2-5; D remains unclear. The CDR3 has 12 residues. Germline V gene lookup returns CDR1 WNHNN and CDR2 SYGVQD (reference sequence). V gave up 8 bases and J gave up 6 bases, with 13 bases separating them. CDR3: CASGNSFQTQYF. The CDR3 coding sequence is TGCGCCAGCGGGAACAGTTTCCAGACCCAGTACTTC.

This sequence joins TRBV10-3 and TRBJ1-1; the D gene is possibly TRBD1 (5 bases). The V gene's germline CDR1 is ENHRY and CDR2 SYGVKD. CDR3 length: 13 amino acids. Deletions cut 11 bases from V and 1 base from J, with 14 bases between. The CDR3 DNA follows: TGTGCCGCCCGGCGGACACAGAACACTGAAGCTTTCTTT. Encoded protein: CAARRTQNTEAFF.

The chain has TRBV11-2 and TRBJ2-7, with 9 bases matching TRBD2. This CDR3 contains 16 residues. Germline lookup yields CDR1 SGHAT and CDR2 FQNNGV. Trimming cost V 5 bases and J 0 bases; bases outside gene matches: 8. CDR3 sequence reads: CASSTGLAFSSYEQYF. For the CDR3, the DNA is TGTGCCAGCAGCACCGGACTAGCGTTTAGCTCCTACGAGCAGTACTTC.

The genes are TRBV6-5 and TRBJ2-2; D is uncertain. This CDR3 has 11 amino acids. Looked up from germline, CDR1 is MNHEY and CDR2 is SVGAGI. The V gene lost 2 bases and the J gene lost 6 bases, with 1 base spanning the gap. CDR3 in DNA: TGTGCCAGCAGTTACCCCGGGGAGCTGTTTTTT. Its protein product is CASSYPGELFF.

The chain carries TRBV27 and TRBJ1-1, with D unresolved. Between the trimmed V and J ends, which lost 0 bases and 3 bases, there was a span of 5 bases. Germline assignment: CDR1 MNHEY and CDR2 SMNVEV (reference sequence). This CDR3 has 13 residues. The DNA of the CDR3 is TGTGCCAGCAGTTTATCGAGGTACACTGAAGCTTTCTTT. Amino acid sequence: CASSLSRYTEAFF.

The V and J genes are TRBV29-1 and TRBJ2-4, with TRBD1 matching over 7 bases. Germline V gene sequence: CDR1 SQVTM, CDR2 ANQGSEA. The CDR3 length is 12 residues. The J segment lost 14 bases and the V segment lost 1 base, leaving 8 bases of the junction unmatched. The CDR3 sequence is CSVEVGDRVEYF. The CDR3 DNA reads TGCAGCGTTGAAGTGGGAGACAGGGTAGAGTACTTC.

The genes are TRBV27 and TRBJ1-2; no clear D. Trimming stripped 5 bases from V and 11 bases from J, with 18 bases between. This CDR3 comprises 13 residues. The germline V gene has CDR1 MNHEY and CDR2 SMNVEV (reference sequence). The CDR3 DNA reads as TGTGCCAGCAGTGCAATCGACCCTGGGAGTTACACCTTC. Protein: CASSAIDPGSYTF.

This clone was recorded once. V usage is TRBV27 and J usage is TRBJ2-1; 9 bases agree with TRBD2. Germline V gene lookup returns CDR1 MNHEY and CDR2 SMNVEV (reference sequence). CDR3 length equals 14 residues. After removal of 5 bases from V and 9 bases from J, the junction contained 8 bases not matched to a gene. In DNA, the CDR3 is TGTGCCAGCAGTACGGGACTAGCTACAACTGAGCAGTTCTTC. Translating it yields CASSTGLATTEQFF.

This clone was picked up one time. The V call is TRBV7-2, the J call TRBJ2-7; 12 bases fit TRBD2. The CDR3 totals 16 residues. The V gene's germline CDR1 is SGHTA and CDR2 FQGNSA. V shed 7 bases and J 2 bases; nucleotides not matched to a gene: 9. The CDR3 protein is CASIPTSGSPPYEQYF. The CDR3 nucleotides are TGTGCCAGCATACCGACTAGCGGGAGCCCTCCCTACGAGCAGTACTTC.

The chain combines TRBV7-9 with TRBJ2-2; either TRBD1 or TRBD2 may supply D (5 bases each). The CDR3 has 15 amino acids. The V gene lost 5 bases and the J gene lost 7 bases, with 17 bases spanning the gap. Germline V lookup: CDR1 SEHNR, CDR2 FQNEAQ (reference sequence). CDR3 loop: CASSPPGPTIGELFF. CDR3 bases: TGTGCCAGCAGCCCGCCGGGACCGACGATCGGGGAGCTGTTTTTT.

The rearrangement uses TRBV30 and TRBJ2-7; 10 bases agree with TRBD1. CDR3 length equals 13 residues. The V segment lost 5 bases and the J segment 5 bases; nucleotides outside the gene matches: 6. Germline CDR1 is GTSNPN and CDR2 is SVGIG (reference sequence). CDR3 in amino acids: CAWGQGVGNEQYF. The CDR3, as DNA: TGTGCCTGGGGACAGGGGGTGGGGAACGAGCAGTACTTC.